Described below is a single T cell receptor (beta chain) sequence and its context. Antigen unknown. Germline CDR1 is MNHNS and CDR2 is SASEGT. The V and J ends lost 6 bases and 7 bases, in that order; junction bases with no gene match: 10. The CDR3 is made up of 15 amino acids. This specimen comes from a study of CD8 T cells in ankylosing spondylitis. Study outcomes and limitations: Disease-linked clones bore a CD8+ phenotype and were relatively rare in peripheral blood. Previous work reported some of these motif variants in the synovial fluid and blood of reactive arthritis.

Quantitative 5'-RACE was performed with molecular barcodes, and it yielded the TCR beta libraries. Via MiXCR, TCRdb re-called the 5' RACE reads, giving one row per CDR3 protein. The top ten hold 16% of the sample, which has 150,000 to 200,000 distinct CDR3 sequences, around 13% seen once. The specimen sequenced was blood, either unsorted or a sorted T cell fraction (not recorded which). The receptor comes from a male donor with ankylosing spondylitis or in good health (not recorded which). The chain recombines TRBV6-1 with TRBJ2-1, with 9 bases identical to TRBD2. CDR3 bases: TGTGCCAGCAGCGTCGTGCGGGGGGGTGGTAATGAGCAGTTCTTC. Translating it yields CASSVVRGGGNEQFF.